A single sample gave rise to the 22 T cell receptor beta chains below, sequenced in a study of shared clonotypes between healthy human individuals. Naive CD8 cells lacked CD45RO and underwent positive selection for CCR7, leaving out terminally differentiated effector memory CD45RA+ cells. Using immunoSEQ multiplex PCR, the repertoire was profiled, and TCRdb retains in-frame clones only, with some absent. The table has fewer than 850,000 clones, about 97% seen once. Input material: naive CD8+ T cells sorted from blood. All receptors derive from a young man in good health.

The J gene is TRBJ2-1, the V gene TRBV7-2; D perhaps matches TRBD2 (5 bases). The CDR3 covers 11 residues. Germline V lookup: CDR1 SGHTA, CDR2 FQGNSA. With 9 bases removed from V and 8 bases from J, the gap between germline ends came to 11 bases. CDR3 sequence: CASRKEDEQFF. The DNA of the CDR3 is TGTGCCAGTAGAAAGGAGGATGAGCAGTTCTTC.

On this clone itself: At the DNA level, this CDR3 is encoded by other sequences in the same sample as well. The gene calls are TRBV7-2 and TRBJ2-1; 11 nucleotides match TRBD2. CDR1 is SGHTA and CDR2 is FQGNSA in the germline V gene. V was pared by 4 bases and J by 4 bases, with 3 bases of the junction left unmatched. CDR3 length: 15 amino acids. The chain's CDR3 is CASSSGTSGYNEQFF. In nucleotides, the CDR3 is TGTGCCAGCAGCTCGGGGACTAGCGGTTACAATGAGCAGTTCTTC.

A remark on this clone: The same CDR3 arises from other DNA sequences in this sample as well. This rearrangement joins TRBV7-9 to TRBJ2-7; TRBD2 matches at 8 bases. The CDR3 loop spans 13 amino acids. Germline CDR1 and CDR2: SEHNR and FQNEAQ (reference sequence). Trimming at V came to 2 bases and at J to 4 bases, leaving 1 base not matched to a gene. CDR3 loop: CASSLTSGYEQYF. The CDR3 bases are TGTGCCAGCAGCTTAACTAGCGGATACGAGCAGTACTTC. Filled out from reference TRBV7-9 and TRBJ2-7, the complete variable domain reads DTGVSQNPRHKITKRGQNVTFRCDPISEHNRLYWYRQTLGQGPEFLTYFQNEAQLEKSRLLSDRFSAERPKGSFSTLEIQRTEQGDSAMYLCASSLTSGYEQYFGPGTRLTVT.

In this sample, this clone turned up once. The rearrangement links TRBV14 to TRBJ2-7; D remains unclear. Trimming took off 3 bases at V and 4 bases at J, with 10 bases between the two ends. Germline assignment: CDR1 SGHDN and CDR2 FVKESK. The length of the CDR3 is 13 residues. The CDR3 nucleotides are TGTGCCAGCAGCCAGGAGTGGCAATACGAGCAGTACTTC. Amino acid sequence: CASSQEWQYEQYF.

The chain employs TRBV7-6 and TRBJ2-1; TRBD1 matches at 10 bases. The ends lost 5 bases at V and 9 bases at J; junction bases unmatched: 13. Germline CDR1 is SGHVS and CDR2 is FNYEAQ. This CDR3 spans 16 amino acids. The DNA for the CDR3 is TGTGCCAGCAGCCCCGTCGGGGACAGGGGATGGGGTGAGCAGTTCTTC. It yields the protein CASSPVGDRGWGEQFF.

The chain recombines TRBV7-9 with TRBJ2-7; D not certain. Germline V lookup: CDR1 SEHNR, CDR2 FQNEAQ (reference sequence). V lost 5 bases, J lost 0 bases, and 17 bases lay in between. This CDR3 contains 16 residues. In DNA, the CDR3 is TGTGCCAGCAGCCCAATGTCGGCCAGCTACTCCTACGAGCAGTACTTC. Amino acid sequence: CASSPMSASYSYEQYF.

CDR3 protein: CASSPPVEAGVAETQYF. The CDR3 coding sequence is TGTGCCAGCAGCCCACCTGTCGAGGCGGGAGTTGCAGAGACCCAGTACTTC. This chain joins TRBV7-9 and TRBJ2-5, with TRBD2 matching over 7 bases. CDR1 is SEHNR and CDR2 is FQNEAQ in the germline V gene (reference sequence). J was trimmed by 4 bases and V by 5 bases; bases with no gene match: 16. This CDR3 has 17 amino acids. The full variable domain, in which reference TRBV7-9 and TRBJ2-5 provide the parts outside the CDR3, is DTGVSQNPRHKITKRGQNVTFRCDPISEHNRLYWYRQTLGQGPEFLTYFQNEAQLEKSRLLSDRFSAERPKGSFSTLEIQRTEQGDSAMYLCASSPPVEAGVAETQYFGPGTRLLVL.

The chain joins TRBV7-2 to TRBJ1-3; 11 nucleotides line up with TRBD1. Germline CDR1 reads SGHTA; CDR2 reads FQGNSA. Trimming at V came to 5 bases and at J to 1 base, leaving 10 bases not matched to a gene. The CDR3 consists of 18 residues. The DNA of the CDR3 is TGTGCCAGCAGCCGGACGGGACAGGGGGAAGGGTCTGGAAACACCATATATTTT. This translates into CASSRTGQGEGSGNTIYF.

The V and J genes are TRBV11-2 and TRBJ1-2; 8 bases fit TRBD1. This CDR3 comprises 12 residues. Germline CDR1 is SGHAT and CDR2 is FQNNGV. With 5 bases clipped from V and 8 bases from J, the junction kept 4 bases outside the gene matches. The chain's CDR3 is CASSGQGGGYTF. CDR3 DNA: TGTGCCAGCAGCGGACAGGGAGGAGGCTACACCTTC.

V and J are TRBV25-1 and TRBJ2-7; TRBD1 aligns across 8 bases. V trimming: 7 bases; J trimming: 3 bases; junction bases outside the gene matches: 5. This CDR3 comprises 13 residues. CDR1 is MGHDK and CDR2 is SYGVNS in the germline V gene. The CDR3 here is CASTSGQDYEQYF. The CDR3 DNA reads TGTGCCAGCACCTCGGGACAGGACTACGAGCAGTACTTC.

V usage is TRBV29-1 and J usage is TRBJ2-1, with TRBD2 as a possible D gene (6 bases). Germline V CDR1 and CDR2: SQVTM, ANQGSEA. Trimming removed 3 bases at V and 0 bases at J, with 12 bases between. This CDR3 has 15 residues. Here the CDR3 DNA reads TGCAGCGTTGAGGGGGGTGAGGGCTCCTACAATGAGCAGTTCTTC. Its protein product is CSVEGGEGSYNEQFF.

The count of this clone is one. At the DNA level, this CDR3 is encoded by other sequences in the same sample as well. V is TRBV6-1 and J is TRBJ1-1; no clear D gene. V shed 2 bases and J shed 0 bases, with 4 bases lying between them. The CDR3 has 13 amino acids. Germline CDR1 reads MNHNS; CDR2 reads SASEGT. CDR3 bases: TGTGCCAGCAGTGAAAGGTTGAACACTGAAGCTTTCTTT. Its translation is CASSERLNTEAFF.

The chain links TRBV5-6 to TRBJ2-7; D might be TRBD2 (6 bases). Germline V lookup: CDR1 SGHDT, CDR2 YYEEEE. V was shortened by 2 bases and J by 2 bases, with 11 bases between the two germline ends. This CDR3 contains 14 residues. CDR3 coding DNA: TGTGCCAGCAGCTTTACTAGCCGGGCCTACGAGCAGTACTTC. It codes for CASSFTSRAYEQYF. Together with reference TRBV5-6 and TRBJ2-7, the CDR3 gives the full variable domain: DAGVTQSPTHLIKTRGQQVTLRCSPKSGHDTVSWYQQALGQGPQFIFQYYEEEERQRGNFPDRFSGHQFPNYSSELNVNALLLGDSALYLCASSFTSRAYEQYFGPGTRLTVT.

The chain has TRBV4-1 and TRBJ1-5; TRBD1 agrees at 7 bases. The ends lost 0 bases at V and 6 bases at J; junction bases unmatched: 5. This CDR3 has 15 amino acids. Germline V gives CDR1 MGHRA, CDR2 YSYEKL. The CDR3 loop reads CASSQDPGQPQPQHF. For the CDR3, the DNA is TGCGCCAGCAGCCAAGATCCGGGACAGCCTCAGCCCCAGCATTTT.

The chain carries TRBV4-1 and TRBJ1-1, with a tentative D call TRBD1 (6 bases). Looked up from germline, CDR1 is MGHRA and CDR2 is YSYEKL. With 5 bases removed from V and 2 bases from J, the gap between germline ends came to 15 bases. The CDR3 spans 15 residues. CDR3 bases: TGCGCCAGCAGCAGCGGGGGCTCCGCTAACACTGAAGCTTTCTTT. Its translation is CASSSGGSANTEAFF.

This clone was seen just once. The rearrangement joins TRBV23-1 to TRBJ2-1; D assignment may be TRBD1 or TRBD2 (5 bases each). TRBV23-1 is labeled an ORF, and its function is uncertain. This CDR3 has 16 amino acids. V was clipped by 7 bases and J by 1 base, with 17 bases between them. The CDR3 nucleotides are TGCGCCAGCAAAATCCCTCCAGGGAGATCCTACAATGAGCAGTTCTTC. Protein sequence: CASKIPPGRSYNEQFF.

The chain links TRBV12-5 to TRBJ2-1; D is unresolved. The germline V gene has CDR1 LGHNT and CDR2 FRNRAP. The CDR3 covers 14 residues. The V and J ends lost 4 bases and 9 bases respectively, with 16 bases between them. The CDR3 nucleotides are TGTGCTAGTGGTTACGGGCCCGCGCGAAGTGAGCAGTTCTTC. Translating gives CASGYGPARSEQFF.

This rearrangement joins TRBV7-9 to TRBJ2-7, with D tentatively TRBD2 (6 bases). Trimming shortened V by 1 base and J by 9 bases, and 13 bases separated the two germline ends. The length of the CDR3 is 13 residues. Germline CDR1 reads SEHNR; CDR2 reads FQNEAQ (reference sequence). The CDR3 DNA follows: TGTGCCAGCAGCTTAGGATGGGAGGTAGGGCAGTACTTC. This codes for CASSLGWEVGQYF.

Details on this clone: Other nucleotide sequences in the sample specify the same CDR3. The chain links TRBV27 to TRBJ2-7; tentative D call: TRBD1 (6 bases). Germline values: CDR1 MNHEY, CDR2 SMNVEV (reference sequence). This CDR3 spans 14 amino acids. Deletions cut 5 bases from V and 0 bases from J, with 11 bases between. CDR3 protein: CASSTYRDSYEQYF. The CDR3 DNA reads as TGTGCCAGCAGTACCTACAGGGACTCCTACGAGCAGTACTTC.

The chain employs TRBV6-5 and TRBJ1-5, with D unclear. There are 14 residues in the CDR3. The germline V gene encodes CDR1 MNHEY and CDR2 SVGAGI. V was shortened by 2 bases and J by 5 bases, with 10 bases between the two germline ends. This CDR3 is CASSYGGPYQPQHF. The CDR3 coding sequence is TGTGCCAGCAGTTACGGAGGACCATATCAGCCCCAGCATTTT.

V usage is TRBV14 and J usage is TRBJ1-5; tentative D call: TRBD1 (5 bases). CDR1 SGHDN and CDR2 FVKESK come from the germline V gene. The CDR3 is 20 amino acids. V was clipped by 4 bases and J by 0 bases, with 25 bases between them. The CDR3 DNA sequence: TGTGCCAGCAGCCGCGGTGGTCAGGGCACTAGCCTATATAGCAATCAGCCCCAGCATTTT. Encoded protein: CASSRGGQGTSLYSNQPQHF.

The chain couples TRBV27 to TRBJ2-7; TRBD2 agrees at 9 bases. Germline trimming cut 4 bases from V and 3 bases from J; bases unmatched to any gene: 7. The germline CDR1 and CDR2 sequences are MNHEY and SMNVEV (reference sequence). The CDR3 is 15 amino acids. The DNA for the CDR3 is TGTGCCAGCAGTTCCTTAGCGGGAGACCTCTACGAGCAGTACTTC. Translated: CASSSLAGDLYEQYF.